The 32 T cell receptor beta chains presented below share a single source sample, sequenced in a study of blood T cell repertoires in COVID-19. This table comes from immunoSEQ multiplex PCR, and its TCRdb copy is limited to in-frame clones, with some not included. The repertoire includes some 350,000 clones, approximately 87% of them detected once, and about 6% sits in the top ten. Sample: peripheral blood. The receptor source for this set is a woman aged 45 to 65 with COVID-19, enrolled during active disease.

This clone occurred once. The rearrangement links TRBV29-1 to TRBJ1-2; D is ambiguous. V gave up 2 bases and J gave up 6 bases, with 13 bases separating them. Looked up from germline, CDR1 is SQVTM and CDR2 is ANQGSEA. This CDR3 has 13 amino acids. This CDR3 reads CSVEQVNIHGYTF. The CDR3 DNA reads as TGCAGCGTTGAACAGGTTAATATCCATGGCTACACCTTC.

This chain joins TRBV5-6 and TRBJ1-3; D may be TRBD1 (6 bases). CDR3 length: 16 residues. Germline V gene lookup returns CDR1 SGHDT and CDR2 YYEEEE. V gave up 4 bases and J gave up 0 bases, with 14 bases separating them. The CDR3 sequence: CASSKDTGFSGNTIYF. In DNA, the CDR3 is TGTGCCAGCAGCAAGGATACAGGGTTCTCTGGAAACACCATATATTTT.

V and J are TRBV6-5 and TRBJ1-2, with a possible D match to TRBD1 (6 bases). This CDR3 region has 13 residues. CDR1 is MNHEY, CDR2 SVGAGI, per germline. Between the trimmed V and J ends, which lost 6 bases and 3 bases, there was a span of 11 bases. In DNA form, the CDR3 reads TGTGCCAGCAGAAGGACAGACCACTATGGCTACACCTTC. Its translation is CASRRTDHYGYTF.

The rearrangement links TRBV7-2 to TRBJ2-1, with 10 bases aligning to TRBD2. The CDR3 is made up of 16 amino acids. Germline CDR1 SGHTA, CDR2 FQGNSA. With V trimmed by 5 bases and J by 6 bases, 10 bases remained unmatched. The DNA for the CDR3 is TGTGCCAGCAGCCCGAGCGGGAGGGTGGGTGGCAATGAGCAGTTCTTC. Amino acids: CASSPSGRVGGNEQFF.

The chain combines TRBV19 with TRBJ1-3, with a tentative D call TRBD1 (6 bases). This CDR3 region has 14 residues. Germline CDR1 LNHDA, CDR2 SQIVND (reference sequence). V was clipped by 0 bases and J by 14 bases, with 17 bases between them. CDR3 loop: CASSIDGTSLAVYF. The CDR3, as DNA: TGTGCCAGTAGTATAGATGGGACAAGCCTCGCCGTATATTTT.

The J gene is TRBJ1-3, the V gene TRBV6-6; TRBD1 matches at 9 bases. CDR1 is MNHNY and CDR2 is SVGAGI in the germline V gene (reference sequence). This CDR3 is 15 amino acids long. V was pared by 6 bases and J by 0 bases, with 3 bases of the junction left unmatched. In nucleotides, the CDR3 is TGTGCCAGCAGGGACAGGGGCCTCTCTGGAAACACCATATATTTT. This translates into CASRDRGLSGNTIYF.

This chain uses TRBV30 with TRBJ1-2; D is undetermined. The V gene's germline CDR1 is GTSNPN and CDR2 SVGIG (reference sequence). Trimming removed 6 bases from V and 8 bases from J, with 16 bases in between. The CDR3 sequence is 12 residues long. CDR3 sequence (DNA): TGTGCCTGCCTAAAGAGACTTCGCGGCTACACCTTC. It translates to CACLKRLRGYTF.

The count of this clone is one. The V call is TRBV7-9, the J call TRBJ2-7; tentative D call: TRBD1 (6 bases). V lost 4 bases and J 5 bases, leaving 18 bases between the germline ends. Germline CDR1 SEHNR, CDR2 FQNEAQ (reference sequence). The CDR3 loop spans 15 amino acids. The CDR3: CASSSGQGRHDEQYF. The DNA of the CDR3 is TGTGCCAGCAGCTCGGGACAAGGCCGCCACGACGAGCAGTACTTC.

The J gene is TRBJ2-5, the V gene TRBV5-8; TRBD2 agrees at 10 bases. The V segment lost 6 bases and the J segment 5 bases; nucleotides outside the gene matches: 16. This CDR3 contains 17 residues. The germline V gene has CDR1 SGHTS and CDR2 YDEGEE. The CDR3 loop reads CASTRDGVAGGVETQYF. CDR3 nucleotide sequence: TGTGCCAGCACCCGTGATGGGGTAGCGGGAGGTGTTGAGACCCAGTACTTC.

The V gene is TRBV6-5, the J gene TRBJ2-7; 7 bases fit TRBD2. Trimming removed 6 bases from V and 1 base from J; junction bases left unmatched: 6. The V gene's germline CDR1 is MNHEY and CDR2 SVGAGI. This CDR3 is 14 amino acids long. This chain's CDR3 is CASRPERESYEQYF. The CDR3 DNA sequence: TGTGCCAGCAGGCCGGAGCGGGAATCCTACGAGCAGTACTTC.

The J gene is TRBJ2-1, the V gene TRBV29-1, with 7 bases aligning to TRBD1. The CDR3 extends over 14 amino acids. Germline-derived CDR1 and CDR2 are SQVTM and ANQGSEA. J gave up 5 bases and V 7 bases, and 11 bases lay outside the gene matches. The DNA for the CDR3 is TGCAGCGCCCCCCGAGGGGGCAGGGACAATGAGCAGTTCTTC. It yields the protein CSAPRGGRDNEQFF.

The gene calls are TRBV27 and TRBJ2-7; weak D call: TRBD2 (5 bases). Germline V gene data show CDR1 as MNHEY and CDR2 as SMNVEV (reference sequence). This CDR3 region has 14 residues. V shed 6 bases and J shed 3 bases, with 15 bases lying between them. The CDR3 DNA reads TGTGCCAGCAGCCGGGGAACGGACCTCTACGAGCAGTACTTC. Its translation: CASSRGTDLYEQYF.

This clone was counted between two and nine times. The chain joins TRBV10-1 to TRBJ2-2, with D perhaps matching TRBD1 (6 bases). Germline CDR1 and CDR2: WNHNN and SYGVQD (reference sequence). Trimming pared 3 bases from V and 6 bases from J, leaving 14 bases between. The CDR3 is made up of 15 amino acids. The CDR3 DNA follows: TGCGCCAGCAGTGATACGACAGGACACCCCGGGGAGCTGTTTTTT. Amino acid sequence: CASSDTTGHPGELFF.

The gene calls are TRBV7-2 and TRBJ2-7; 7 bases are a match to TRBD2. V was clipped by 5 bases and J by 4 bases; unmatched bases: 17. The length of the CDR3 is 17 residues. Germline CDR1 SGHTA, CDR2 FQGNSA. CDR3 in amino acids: CASSGRRTLREQYEQYF. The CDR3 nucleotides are TGTGCCAGCAGCGGAAGACGGACTTTGCGGGAGCAATACGAGCAGTACTTC. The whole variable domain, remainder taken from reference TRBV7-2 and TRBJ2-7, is GAGVSQSPSNKVTEKGKDVELRCDPISGHTALYWYRQSLGQGLEFLIYFQGNSAPDKSGLPSDRFSAERTGGSVSTLTIQRTQQEDSAVYLCASSGRRTLREQYEQYFGPGTRLTVT.

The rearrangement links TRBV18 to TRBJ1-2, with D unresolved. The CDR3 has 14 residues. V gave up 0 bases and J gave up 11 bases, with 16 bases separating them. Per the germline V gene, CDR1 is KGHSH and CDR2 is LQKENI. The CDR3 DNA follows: TGTGCCAGCTCACCACCGAACGTGTGGTTCGGGTACACCTTC. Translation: CASSPPNVWFGYTF.

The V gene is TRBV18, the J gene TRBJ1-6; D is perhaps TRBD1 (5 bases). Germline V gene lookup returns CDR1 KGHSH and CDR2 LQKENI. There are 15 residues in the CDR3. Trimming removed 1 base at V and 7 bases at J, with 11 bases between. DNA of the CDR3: TGTGCCAGCTCACCACTACAGGCGGGGAATTCACCCCTCCACTTT. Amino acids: CASSPLQAGNSPLHF. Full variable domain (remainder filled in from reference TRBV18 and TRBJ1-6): NAGVMQNPRHLVRRRGQEARLRCSPMKGHSHVYWYRQLPEEGLKFMVYLQKENIIDESGMPKERFSAEFPKEGPSILRIQQVVRGDSAAYFCASSPLQAGNSPLHFGNGTRLTVT.

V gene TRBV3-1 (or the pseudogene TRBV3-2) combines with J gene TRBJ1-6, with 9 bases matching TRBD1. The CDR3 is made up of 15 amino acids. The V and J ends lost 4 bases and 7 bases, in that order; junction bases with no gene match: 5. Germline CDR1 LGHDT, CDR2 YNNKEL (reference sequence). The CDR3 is CASSLGTGTNSPLHF. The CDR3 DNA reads TGTGCCAGCAGCCTCGGGACAGGGACAAATTCACCCCTCCACTTT.

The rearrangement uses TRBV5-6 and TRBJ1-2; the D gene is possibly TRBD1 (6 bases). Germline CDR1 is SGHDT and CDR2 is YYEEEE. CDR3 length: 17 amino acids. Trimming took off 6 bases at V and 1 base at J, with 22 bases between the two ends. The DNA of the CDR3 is TGTGCCAGCACTAGGGGGACGGTGACCACCCTTAACTATGGCTACACCTTC. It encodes CASTRGTVTTLNYGYTF. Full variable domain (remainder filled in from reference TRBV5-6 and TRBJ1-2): DAGVTQSPTHLIKTRGQQVTLRCSPKSGHDTVSWYQQALGQGPQFIFQYYEEEERQRGNFPDRFSGHQFPNYSSELNVNALLLGDSALYLCASTRGTVTTLNYGYTFGSGTRLTVV.

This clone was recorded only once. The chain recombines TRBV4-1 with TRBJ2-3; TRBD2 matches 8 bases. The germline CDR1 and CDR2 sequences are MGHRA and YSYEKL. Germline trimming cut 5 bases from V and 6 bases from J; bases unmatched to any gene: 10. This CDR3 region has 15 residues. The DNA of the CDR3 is TGCGCCAGCAGCACCAGGACTAGCCCAGGGGATACGCAGTATTTT. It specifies CASSTRTSPGDTQYF.

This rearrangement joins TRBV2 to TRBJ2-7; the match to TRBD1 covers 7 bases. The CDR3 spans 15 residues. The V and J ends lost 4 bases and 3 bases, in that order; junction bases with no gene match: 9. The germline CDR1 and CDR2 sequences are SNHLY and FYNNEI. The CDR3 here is CASSGLGQMIYEQYF. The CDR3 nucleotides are TGTGCCAGCAGTGGTCTGGGACAGATGATCTACGAGCAGTACTTC.

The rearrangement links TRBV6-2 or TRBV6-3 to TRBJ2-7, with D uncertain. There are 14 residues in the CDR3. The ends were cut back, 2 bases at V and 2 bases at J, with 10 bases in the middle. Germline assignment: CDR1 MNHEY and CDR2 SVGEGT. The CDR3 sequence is CASSYLGSAYEQYF. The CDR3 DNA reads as TGTGCCAGCAGTTACCTTGGAAGCGCCTACGAGCAGTACTTC.

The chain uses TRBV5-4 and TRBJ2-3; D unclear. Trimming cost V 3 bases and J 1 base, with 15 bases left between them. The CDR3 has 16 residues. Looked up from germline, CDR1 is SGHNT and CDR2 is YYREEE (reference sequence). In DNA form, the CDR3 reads TGTGCCAGCAGCTCTAAGTCAACCGCCGGCACAGATACGCAGTATTTT. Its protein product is CASSSKSTAGTDTQYF.

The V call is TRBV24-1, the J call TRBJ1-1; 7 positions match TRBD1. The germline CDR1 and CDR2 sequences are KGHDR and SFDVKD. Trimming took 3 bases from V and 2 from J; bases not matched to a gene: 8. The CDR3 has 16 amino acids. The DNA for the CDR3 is TGTGCCACCAGTGATCCCGAGGGGGCGGTTAACACTGAAGCTTTCTTT. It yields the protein CATSDPEGAVNTEAFF.

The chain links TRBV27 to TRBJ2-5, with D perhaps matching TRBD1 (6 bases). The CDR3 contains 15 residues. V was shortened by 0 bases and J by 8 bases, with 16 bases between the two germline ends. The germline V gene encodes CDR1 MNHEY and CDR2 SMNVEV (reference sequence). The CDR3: CASSLSWQGKVTQYF. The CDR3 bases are TGTGCCAGCAGTTTATCATGGCAGGGGAAGGTCACCCAGTACTTC.

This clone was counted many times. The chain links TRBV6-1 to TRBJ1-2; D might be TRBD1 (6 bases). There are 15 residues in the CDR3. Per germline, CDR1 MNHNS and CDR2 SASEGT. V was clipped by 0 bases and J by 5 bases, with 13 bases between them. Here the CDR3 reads CASSEARGRGYGYTF. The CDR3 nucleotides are TGTGCCAGCAGTGAAGCGCGAGGCAGGGGATATGGCTACACCTTC.

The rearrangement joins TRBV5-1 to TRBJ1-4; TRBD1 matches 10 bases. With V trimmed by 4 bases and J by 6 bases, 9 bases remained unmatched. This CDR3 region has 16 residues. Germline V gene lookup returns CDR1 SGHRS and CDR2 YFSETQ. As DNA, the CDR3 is TGCGCCAGCAGCCCGGGGACAGGGGTATTGGATGAAAAACTGTTTTTT. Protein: CASSPGTGVLDEKLFF.

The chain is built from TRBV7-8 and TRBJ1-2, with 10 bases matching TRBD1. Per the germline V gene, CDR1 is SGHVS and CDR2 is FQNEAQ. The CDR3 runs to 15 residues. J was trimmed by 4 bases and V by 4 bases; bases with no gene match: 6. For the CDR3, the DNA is TGTGCCAGCAGCTCGGACAGGGGGTTAGTCTATGGCTACACCTTC. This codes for CASSSDRGLVYGYTF.

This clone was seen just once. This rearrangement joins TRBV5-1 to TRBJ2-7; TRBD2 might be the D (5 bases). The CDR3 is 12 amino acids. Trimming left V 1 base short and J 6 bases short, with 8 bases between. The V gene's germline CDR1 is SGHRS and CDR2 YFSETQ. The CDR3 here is CASSLFEGEQYF. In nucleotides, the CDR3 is TGCGCCAGCAGCTTGTTTGAGGGCGAGCAGTACTTC.

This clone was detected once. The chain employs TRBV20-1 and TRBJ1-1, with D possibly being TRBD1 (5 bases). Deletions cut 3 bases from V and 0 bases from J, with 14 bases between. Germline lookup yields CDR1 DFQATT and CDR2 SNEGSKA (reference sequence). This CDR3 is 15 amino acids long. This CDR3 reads CSASRAGRMNTEAFF. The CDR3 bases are TGCAGTGCTAGTAGGGCAGGGCGAATGAACACTGAAGCTTTCTTT.

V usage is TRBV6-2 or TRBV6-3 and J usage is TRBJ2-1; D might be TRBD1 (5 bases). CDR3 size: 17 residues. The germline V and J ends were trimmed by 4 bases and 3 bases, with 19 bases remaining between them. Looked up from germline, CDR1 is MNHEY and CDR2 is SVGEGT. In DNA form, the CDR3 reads TGTGCCAGCAGTTCCCGGAAAGGGGCTGGCCGCTACAATGAGCAGTTCTTC. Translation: CASSSRKGAGRYNEQFF.

The CDR3 spells CASSLQAPNYGYTF. The CDR3 bases are TGTGCCAGCAGCTTGCAGGCTCCTAACTATGGCTACACCTTC. The chain recombines TRBV7-2 with TRBJ1-2, with unresolved D. V lost 3 bases and J lost 0, with 8 bases in between. Germline V gene sequence: CDR1 SGHTA, CDR2 FQGNSA. The CDR3 spans 14 residues.

The CDR3 is CASMAGAKNIQYF. CDR3 DNA sequence: TGTGCCAGCATGGCGGGAGCCAAAAACATTCAGTACTTC. The V gene is TRBV6-5, the J gene TRBJ2-4, with TRBD2 as a possible D gene (5 bases). The germline gives CDR1 MNHEY, CDR2 SVGAGI. The CDR3 runs 13 residues. The V end was cut by 7 bases, the J end by 0 bases, with 7 bases between.